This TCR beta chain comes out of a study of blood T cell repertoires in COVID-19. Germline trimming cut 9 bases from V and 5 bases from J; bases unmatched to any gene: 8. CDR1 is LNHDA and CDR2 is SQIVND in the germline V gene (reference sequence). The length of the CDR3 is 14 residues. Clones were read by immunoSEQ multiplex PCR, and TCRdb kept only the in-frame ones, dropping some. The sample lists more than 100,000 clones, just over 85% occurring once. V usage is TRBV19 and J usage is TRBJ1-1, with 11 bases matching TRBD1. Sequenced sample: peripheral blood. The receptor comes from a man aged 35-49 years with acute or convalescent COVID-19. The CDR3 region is CARGTGGRGTEAFF. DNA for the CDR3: TGTGCCAGGGGGACAGGGGGAAGGGGGACTGAAGCTTTCTTT.